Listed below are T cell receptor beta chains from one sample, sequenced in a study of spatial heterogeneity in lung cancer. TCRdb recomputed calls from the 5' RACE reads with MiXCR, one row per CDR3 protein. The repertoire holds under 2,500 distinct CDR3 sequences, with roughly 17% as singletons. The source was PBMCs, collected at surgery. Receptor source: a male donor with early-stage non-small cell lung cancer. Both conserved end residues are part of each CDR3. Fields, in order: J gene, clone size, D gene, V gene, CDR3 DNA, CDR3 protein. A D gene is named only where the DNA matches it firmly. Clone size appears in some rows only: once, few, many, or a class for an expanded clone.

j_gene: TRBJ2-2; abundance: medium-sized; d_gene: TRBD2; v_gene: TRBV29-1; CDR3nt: TGCAGCGTTGAAGATCCGGGACTAGCGTCCGGGGAGCTGTTTTTT; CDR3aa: CSVEDPGLASGELFF
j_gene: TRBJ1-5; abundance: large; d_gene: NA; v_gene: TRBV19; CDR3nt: TGTGCCAGTAGCCCCTTGTTGGGGGGGAATCAGCCCCAGCATTTT; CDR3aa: CASSPLLGGNQPQHF
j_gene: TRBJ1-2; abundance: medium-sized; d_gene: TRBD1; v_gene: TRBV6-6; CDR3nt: TGTGCCAGCCGGGACAGGGTTTATGGCTACACCTTC; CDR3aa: CASRDRVYGYTF
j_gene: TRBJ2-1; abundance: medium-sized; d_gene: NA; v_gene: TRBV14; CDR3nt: TGTGCCAGCAGCCCCATCTCCCACAATGAGCAGTTCTTC; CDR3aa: CASSPISHNEQFF
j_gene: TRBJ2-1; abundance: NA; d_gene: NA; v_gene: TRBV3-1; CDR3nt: TGTGCCAGCAGCCCCACCCACAGGACCCTTTGGCACTACAATGAGCAGTTCTTC; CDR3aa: CASSPTHRTLWHYNEQFF
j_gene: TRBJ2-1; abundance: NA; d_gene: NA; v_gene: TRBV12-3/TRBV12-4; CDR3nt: TGTGCCAGCAGTTCCGAACAGGGTTTAAGTGAGCAGTTCTTC; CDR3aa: CASSSEQGLSEQFF
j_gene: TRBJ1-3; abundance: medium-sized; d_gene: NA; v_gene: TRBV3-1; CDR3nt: TGTGCCAGCAGCCACCCCGGGACTGCTGGAAACACCATATATTTT; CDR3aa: CASSHPGTAGNTIYF
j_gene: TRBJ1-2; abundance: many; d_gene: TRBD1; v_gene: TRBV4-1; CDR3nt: TGCGCCAGCAGCCAACCGCGACAGGGTACTTGGATGGGCTACACCTTC; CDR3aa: CASSQPRQGTWMGYTF
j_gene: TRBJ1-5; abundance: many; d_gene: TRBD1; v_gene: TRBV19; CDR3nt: TGTGCCAGTAGTGGGACAGGGGTTCGCAATCAGCCCCAGCATTTT; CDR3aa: CASSGTGVRNQPQHF
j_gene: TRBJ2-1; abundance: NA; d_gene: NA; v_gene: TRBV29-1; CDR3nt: TGCAGCGTTGTAGAAGTTGAGCAGTTCTTC; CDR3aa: CSVVEVEQFF
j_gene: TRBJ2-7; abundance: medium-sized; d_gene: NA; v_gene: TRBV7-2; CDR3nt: TGTGCCAGCAGCTTAGCCACAGCATCAAGGTACGAGCAGTACTTC; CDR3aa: CASSLATASRYEQYF
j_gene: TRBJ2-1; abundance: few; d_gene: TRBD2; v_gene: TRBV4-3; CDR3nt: TGCGCCAGCAGCCAAGACCCCCCTACTAGCGGGAGTGCGTACAATGAGCAGTTCTTC; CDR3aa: CASSQDPPTSGSAYNEQFF
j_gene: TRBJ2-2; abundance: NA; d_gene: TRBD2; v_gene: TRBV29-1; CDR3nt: TGCAGCGCTACCTCTAGCGGGAGCACCGGGGAGCTGTTTTTT; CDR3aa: CSATSSGSTGELFF
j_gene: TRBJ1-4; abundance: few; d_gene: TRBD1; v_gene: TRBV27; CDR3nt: TGTGCCAGCAGTCAATCCCGGGACAGGGTATGGAATGAAAAACTGTTTTTT; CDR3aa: CASSQSRDRVWNEKLFF
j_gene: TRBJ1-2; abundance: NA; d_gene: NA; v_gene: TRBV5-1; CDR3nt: TGCGCCAGCAGCCGTGGACAGAACTATGGCTACACCTTC; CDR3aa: CASSRGQNYGYTF
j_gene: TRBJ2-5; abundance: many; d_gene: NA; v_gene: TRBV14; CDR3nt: TGTGCCAGCAGCCAAGTCACCGTTCCGCCAAGATTTAGGGAGACCCAGTACTTC; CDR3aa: CASSQVTVPPRFRETQYF
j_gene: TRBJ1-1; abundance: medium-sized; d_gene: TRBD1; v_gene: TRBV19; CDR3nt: TGTGCCAGTAAAACCGCAGGGGGGGATACTGAAGCTTTCTTT; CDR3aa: CASKTAGGDTEAFF
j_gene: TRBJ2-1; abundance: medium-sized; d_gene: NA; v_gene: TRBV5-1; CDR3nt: TGCGCCAGCAGTTCCGGACAGTCCTACAATGAGCAGTTCTTC; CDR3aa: CASSSGQSYNEQFF
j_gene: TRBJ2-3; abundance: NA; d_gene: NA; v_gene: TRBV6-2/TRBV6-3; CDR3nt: TGTGCCAGCAGCTCCCATACGAATAAAGATACGCAGTATTTT; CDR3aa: CASSSHTNKDTQYF
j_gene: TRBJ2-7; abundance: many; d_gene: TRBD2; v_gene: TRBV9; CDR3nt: TGTGCCAGCAGCGTTAGCGGGAGGGCCTCCGAGCAGTACTTC; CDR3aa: CASSVSGRASEQYF
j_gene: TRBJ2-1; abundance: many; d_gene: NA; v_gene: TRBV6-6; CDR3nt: TGTGCCAGCCGAAGGAGGAATGAGCAGTTCTTC; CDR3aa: CASRRRNEQFF
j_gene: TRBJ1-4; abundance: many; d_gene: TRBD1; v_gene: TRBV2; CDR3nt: TGTGCCAGCAGTGAAGCAGGGACAGAGAATGAAAAACTGTTTTTT; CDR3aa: CASSEAGTENEKLFF
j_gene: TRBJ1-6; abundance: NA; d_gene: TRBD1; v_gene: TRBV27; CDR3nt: TGTGCCAGCAGGACTATTGGGACAGTCTATAATTCACCCCTCCACTTT; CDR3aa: CASRTIGTVYNSPLHF
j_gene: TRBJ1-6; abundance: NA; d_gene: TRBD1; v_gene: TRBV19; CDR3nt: TGTGCCGCGGCGGGGACAGTGAATTCACCCCTCCACTTT; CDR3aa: CAAAGTVNSPLHF
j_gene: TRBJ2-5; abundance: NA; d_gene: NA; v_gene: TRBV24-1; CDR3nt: TGTGCCACCAGTGATCTCCTCGGGCCGGGGGAGACCCAGTACTTC; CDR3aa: CATSDLLGPGETQYF
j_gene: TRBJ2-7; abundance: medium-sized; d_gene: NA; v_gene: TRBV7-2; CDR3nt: TGTGCCAGCAGCTTTGGTACTTTGTACGAGCAGTACTTC; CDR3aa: CASSFGTLYEQYF
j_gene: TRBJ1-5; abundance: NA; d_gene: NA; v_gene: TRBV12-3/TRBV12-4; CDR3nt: TGTGCCAGCAAGTCCGGGGGCGCGGGAGACCAGCCCCAGCATTTT; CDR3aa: CASKSGGAGDQPQHF
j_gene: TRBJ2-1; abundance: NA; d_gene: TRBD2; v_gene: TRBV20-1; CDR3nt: TGCAGTGGACAAGGACTAGCGGGAGGCAATGAGCAGTTCTTC; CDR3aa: CSGQGLAGGNEQFF
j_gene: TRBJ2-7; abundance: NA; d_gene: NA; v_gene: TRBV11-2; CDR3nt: TGTGCCAGCAGCAGGGGGTCCACTAGAACAGCCGAGCAGTACTTC; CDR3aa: CASSRGSTRTAEQYF
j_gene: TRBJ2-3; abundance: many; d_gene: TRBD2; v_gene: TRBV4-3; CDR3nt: TGCGCCAGCAGCCAAGATAGCGGGAGTGGTGATACGCAGTATTTT; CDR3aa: CASSQDSGSGDTQYF
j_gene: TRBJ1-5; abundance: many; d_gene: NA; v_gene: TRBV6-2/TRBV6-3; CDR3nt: TGTGCCAGCAGTTACAGCCTTCACGGAGATCAGCCCCAGCATTTT; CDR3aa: CASSYSLHGDQPQHF
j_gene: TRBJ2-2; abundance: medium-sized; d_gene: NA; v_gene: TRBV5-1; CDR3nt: TGCGCCAGCAGCTTGGGCCAGAACACCGGGGAGCTGTTTTTT; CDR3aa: CASSLGQNTGELFF
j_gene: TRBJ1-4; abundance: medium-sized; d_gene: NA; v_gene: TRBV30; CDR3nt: TGTGCCTGGAGTGTTGACTTCAGCTCCCCGGAGGAAAAACTGTTTTTT; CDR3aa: CAWSVDFSSPEEKLFF
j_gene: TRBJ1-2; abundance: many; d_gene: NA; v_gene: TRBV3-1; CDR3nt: TGTGCCAGCAGCCCCGCTGCAACCGGAGGGAACGGCTACACCTTC; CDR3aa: CASSPAATGGNGYTF
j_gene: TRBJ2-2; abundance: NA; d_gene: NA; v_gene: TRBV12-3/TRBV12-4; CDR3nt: NA; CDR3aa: CASGQTNTGELFFF